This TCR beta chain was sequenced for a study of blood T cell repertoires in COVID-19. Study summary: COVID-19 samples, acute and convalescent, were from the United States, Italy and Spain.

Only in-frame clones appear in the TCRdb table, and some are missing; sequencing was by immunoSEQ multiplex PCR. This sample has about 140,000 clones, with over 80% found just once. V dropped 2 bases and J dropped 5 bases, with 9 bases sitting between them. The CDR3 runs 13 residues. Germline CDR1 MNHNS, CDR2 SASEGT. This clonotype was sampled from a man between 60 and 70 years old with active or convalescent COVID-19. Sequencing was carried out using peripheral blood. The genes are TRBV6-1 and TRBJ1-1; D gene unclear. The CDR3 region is CASSESRRTEAFF. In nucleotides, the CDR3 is TGTGCCAGCAGTGAAAGCAGGAGGACTGAAGCTTTCTTT.